These 26 T cell receptor beta chains originate from one sample sequenced in a study of T cell clonality in common variable immunodeficiency. Assay used: immunoSEQ multiplex PCR; TCRdb lists only in-frame clones, some missing. This sample comprises around 57,000 clones, none seen once only. The sample consisted of peripheral blood mononuclear cells. Receptors were obtained from a person aged 18 to 70 in good health.

This clone showed up many times. The read gets to within 3 residues of the CDR3 end, and the germline J gene fills in the rest. The chain carries TRBV27 and TRBJ2-1; 11 bases align to TRBD1. The CDR3 sequence is 17 residues long. Per the germline V gene, CDR1 is MNHEY and CDR2 is SMNVEV (reference sequence). The ends lost 4 bases at V and 1 base at J; junction bases unmatched: 6. CDR3 bases read: TGTGCCAGCAGTTCCTTCTGGGACAGGGGGTCCTACAATGAG. Protein: CASSSFWDRGSYNE. In full, the CDR3 reads CASSSFWDRGSYNEQFF.

Many counts were recorded for this clone. CDR3 amino acids: CASSQDSGERETQYF. The sequenced CDR3 bases are TGTGCCAGCAGCCAAGACAGCGGGGAACGGGAGACC. V usage is TRBV4-2 and J usage is TRBJ2-5; 7 positions agree with TRBD2. The CDR3 end falls 3 residues outside the read, so it is completed with the germline J gene. Germline values: CDR1 LGHNA, CDR2 YNFKEQ. The CDR3 runs to 15 residues. V was pared by 0 bases and J by 5 bases, with 6 bases of the junction left unmatched.

This clone has a count of ten or more. The read is 3 residues too short to cover the CDR3 end, so that end is filled in from the germline J gene. The V call is TRBV5-4, the J call TRBJ2-7; D might be TRBD2 (6 bases). V was cut by 5 bases and J by 6 bases, with 24 bases left in between. This CDR3 region has 16 residues. Germline loops: CDR1 SGHNT, CDR2 YYREEE (reference sequence). CDR3 DNA (partial): TGTGCCAGCAGGCTTGGTACTAGCAGGACCACGGGCGAG. Translation: CASRLGTSRTTGE. In full, the CDR3 is CASRLGTSRTTGEQYF.

This clone was recorded many times. Coverage ceases 3 residues before the CDR3 finishes, and the germline J gene fills in the end. The chain couples TRBV10-2 to TRBJ2-2; D not resolved. This CDR3 comprises 14 residues. Deletions cut 3 bases from V and 2 bases from J, with 7 bases between. Germline CDR1 reads WSHSY; CDR2 reads SAAADI. The covered CDR3 bases are TGCGCCAGCAGTGAACTACCAAACACCGGGGAG. This translates into CASSELPNTGE. The full CDR3 reads CASSELPNTGELFF.

This clone has a count of ten or more. The CDR3 end lies 3 residues beyond the end of the read and is filled in from the germline J gene. The rearrangement joins TRBV6-2 or TRBV6-3 to TRBJ2-7; 8 bases line up with TRBD2. CDR3 length equals 14 residues. Germline V CDR1 and CDR2: MNHEY, SVGEGT. V was pared by 4 bases and J by 6 bases, with 8 bases of the junction left unmatched. The sequenced part of the CDR3 DNA is TGTGCCAGCAGTTTATGGAGCGGGAGAGGCGAG. Protein product: CASSLWSGRGE. The CDR3 as a whole reads CASSLWSGRGEQYF.

At least ten counts were recorded for this clone. With the read ending 3 residues before the CDR3 end, the germline J gene is used to fill in that end. This rearrangement joins TRBV19 to TRBJ2-1; D perhaps matches TRBD2 (5 bases). There are 14 residues in the CDR3. Trimming cost V 7 bases and J 9 bases, with 19 bases left between them. Looked up from germline, CDR1 is LNHDA and CDR2 is SQIVND (reference sequence). CDR3 DNA, as far as it was read: TGTGCCAGTACAATCGGGCGGCGGGCCTCTGAG. Protein: CASTIGRRASE. In full, the CDR3 is CASTIGRRASEQFF.

This clone was observed many times. At one of its ends the junction is not consistent with the germline gene, which may arise from a read error. Read coverage stops 3 residues before the CDR3 terminus; the germline J gene supplies the remainder. V is TRBV4-1 and J is TRBJ2-5, with 10 bases identical to TRBD1. The germline gives CDR1 MGHRA, CDR2 YSYEKL. This CDR3 spans 15 amino acids. The CDR3 loop is CASSKDRGLGETQYF. Incomplete CDR3 DNA: TGCGCCAGCAGCAAAGACAGGGGGCTAGGGGAGACC.

This clone was seen repeatedly, ten times or more. Read sequence stops 3 residues before the CDR3 end, and the germline J gene provides the missing end. This sequence joins TRBV5-1 and TRBJ2-2; TRBD2 is a possible D gene (6 bases). This CDR3 spans 16 amino acids. Germline-derived CDR1 and CDR2 are SGHRS and YFSETQ. V lost 1 base to trimming and J lost 0 bases, with 10 bases between them. CDR3 DNA (partial): TGCGCCAGCAGCTTGTCCCGGGACTCGAACACCGGGGAG. It specifies CASSLSRDSNTGE. The entire CDR3 reads CASSLSRDSNTGELFF.

This clone has ten or more counts. The read falls 3 residues short of the CDR3 end, and the missing part is taken from the germline J gene. The chain joins TRBV5-1 to TRBJ2-3, with D perhaps matching TRBD1 (5 bases). The CDR3 covers 16 residues. Germline loops: CDR1 SGHRS, CDR2 YFSETQ. Between the trimmed V and J ends, which lost 4 bases and 2 bases, there was a span of 17 bases. The CDR3 protein is CASSPFGATITDTQYF. Partial CDR3 DNA: TGCGCCAGCAGCCCCTTTGGGGCCACCATCACAGATACG.

This clone came up many times. The sequenced CDR3 bases are TGCAGTGCTAGAGATAGGGGGGGGATAGAGACC. This sequence encodes CSARDRGGIET. Given in full, the CDR3 is CSARDRGGIETQYF. The rearrangement joins TRBV20-1 to TRBJ2-5; the D gene is possibly TRBD2 (7 bases). The sequenced fragment ends 3 residues before the CDR3 boundary, so the rest is inferred from the germline J gene. V was shortened by 0 bases and J by 4 bases, with 12 bases between the two germline ends. The CDR3 runs to 14 residues. Germline-derived CDR1 and CDR2 are DFQATT and SNEGSKA (reference sequence).

This clone was detected many times. The read finishes 3 residues shy of the CDR3 end, and the germline J gene is used to complete it. V is TRBV29-1 and J is TRBJ1-2; the D gene is possibly TRBD1 (6 bases). Germline lookup yields CDR1 SQVTM and CDR2 ANQGSEA. The CDR3 consists of 17 residues. The germline V and J ends were trimmed by 6 bases and 4 bases, with 27 bases remaining between them. CDR3 sequence: CSVNAGQSELLFYGYTF. The sequenced part of the CDR3 DNA is TGCAGCGTCAACGCTGGACAGTCGGAGTTATTATTCTATGGC.

This clone was seen ten or more times. The read terminates 3 residues before the CDR3 end, so the remaining end is supplied by the germline J gene. V usage is TRBV11-2 and J usage is TRBJ1-4, with D unclear. Germline CDR1 SGHAT, CDR2 FQNNGV. V shed 4 bases and J shed 5 bases, with 5 bases lying between them. The CDR3 contains 12 residues. The DNA read from the CDR3 is TGTGCCAGCAGCTCAAGGAATGAAAAA. Protein: CASSSRNEK. The whole CDR3 sequence reads CASSSRNEKLFF. The full variable domain, with the rest looked up from reference TRBV11-2 and TRBJ1-4, is EAGVAQSPRYKIIEKRQSVAFWCNPISGHATLYWYQQILGQGPKLLIQFQNNGVVDDSQLPKDRFSAERLKGVDSTLKIQPAKLEDSAVYLCASSSRNEKLFFGSGTQLSVL.

This clone showed up many times. The read is 3 residues too short to cover the CDR3 end, so that end is filled in from the germline J gene. The V call is TRBV5-4, the J call TRBJ2-3, with D perhaps assigned TRBD1 or TRBD2 (6 bases each). CDR1 is SGHNT, CDR2 YYREEE, per germline (reference sequence). Trimming left V 2 bases short and J 1 base short, with 14 bases between. CDR3 length equals 16 residues. CDR3 bases read: TGTGCCAGCAGCTTTCAGGGGAGGTGGGGCACAGATACG. Its translation is CASSFQGRWGTDT. The whole CDR3 is CASSFQGRWGTDTQYF.

By sample share, this clone is medium-sized (0.01 to 0.1%). The read falls 3 residues short of the CDR3 end, and the missing part is taken from the germline J gene. V is TRBV20-1 and J is TRBJ2-7; 9 nucleotides agree with TRBD2. The germline V gene has CDR1 DFQATT and CDR2 SNEGSKA (reference sequence). V lost 4 bases, J lost 3 bases, and 7 bases stayed unmatched. The CDR3 length is 14 residues. The CDR3 protein is CSANPSGRLYEQYF. The CDR3 DNA, read in part, is TGCAGTGCTAACCCCAGCGGGAGGCTCTACGAG.

This clone occurred a few times. The CDR3 end falls 3 residues outside the read, so it is completed with the germline J gene. The chain is built from TRBV6-4 and TRBJ1-6; possible D gene TRBD1, 6 bases. The CDR3 covers 13 residues. Trimming cost V 5 bases and J 8 bases, with 10 bases left between them. The germline CDR1 and CDR2 sequences are MRHNA and SNTAGT. The CDR3 protein is CASSQGPDSPLHF. Incomplete CDR3 DNA: TGTGCCAGCAGTCAGGGGCCGGATTCACCC.

This clone was observed many times. The read ends 3 residues before the CDR3 terminus; that terminus is restored from the germline J gene. The V gene is TRBV12-3 or TRBV12-4, the J gene TRBJ2-7; D remains unclear. The CDR3 has 14 amino acids. V lost 4 bases and J 1 base, leaving 11 bases between the germline ends. The CDR3 DNA, read in part, is TGTGCCAGCAGTTCCACCCCTCGGTCCTACGAG. This sequence encodes CASSSTPRSYE. The entire CDR3 is CASSSTPRSYEQYF.

This clone was counted many times. The CDR3 end falls 3 residues outside the read, so it is completed with the germline J gene. V is TRBV20-1 and J is TRBJ1-1, with TRBD1 matching 9 bases. Germline CDR1 is DFQATT and CDR2 is SNEGSKA (reference sequence). The CDR3 is 14 amino acids. After removal of 4 bases from V and 0 bases from J, the junction contained 3 bases not matched to a gene. The CDR3 protein is CSATRTGVNTEAFF. The sequenced part of the CDR3 DNA is TGCAGTGCTACCCGGACAGGGGTGAACACTGAA.

This clone was seen many times. Partial CDR3 DNA: TGTGCCAGCAGCTTACACAGGGTGGAGACC. It is translated as CASSLHRVET. The entire CDR3 protein reads CASSLHRVETQYF. The chain is built from TRBV7-7 and TRBJ2-5; tentatively, D is TRBD1 (6 bases). The CDR3 goes on 3 residues after the read ends, and that part is filled in from the germline J gene. Germline assignment: CDR1 SSHAT and CDR2 FNYEAQ (reference sequence). This CDR3 is 13 amino acids long. V was pared by 2 bases and J by 5 bases, with 9 bases between.

In this sample, this clone turned up many times. The observed sequence ends 3 residues before the CDR3 terminus, with the missing tail filled in from the germline J gene. The chain recombines TRBV6-2 or TRBV6-3 with TRBJ2-7, with TRBD1 matching 7 bases. V shed 6 bases and J 3 bases; nucleotides not matched to a gene: 14. The CDR3 loop spans 16 amino acids. The V gene's germline CDR1 is MNHEY and CDR2 SVGEGT. The CDR3 reads CASSNSLRRQGYEQYF. The sequenced CDR3 bases are TGTGCCAGCAGCAACAGTTTGAGGAGACAGGGCTACGAG.

Ten or more counts support this clone. CDR3 sequence: CSARDSGSASYEQYF. The sequenced part of the CDR3 DNA is TGCAGTGCTAGAGATAGCGGGAGTGCGTCCTACGAG. This chain uses TRBV20-1 with TRBJ2-7; 9 bases are a match to TRBD2. The sequence runs out 3 residues before the end of the CDR3; the remainder is reconstructed from the germline J gene. The length of the CDR3 is 15 residues. J gave up 1 base and V 0 bases, and 4 bases lay outside the gene matches. The germline gives CDR1 DFQATT, CDR2 SNEGSKA (reference sequence).

In this sample, this clone turned up many times. The read gets to within 3 residues of the CDR3 end, and the germline J gene fills in the rest. The chain combines TRBV7-2 with TRBJ1-1; no reliable D call. Between the trimmed V and J ends, which lost 1 base and 6 bases, there was a span of 9 bases. CDR3 length equals 13 residues. Per germline, CDR1 SGHTA and CDR2 FQGNSA. This CDR3 reads CASSLESGSEAFF. The sequenced part of the CDR3 DNA is TGTGCCAGCAGCTTAGAGAGCGGGTCTGAA.

This clone was seen repeatedly, ten times or more. The sequenced fragment ends 3 residues before the CDR3 boundary, so the rest is inferred from the germline J gene. This chain connects TRBV5-1 to TRBJ2-7; perhaps TRBD2 as D (6 bases). The CDR3 sequence is 13 residues long. V lost 3 bases and J 3 bases, leaving 10 bases between the germline ends. Per the germline V gene, CDR1 is SGHRS and CDR2 is YFSETQ. The CDR3 here is CASSWGLNYEQYF. The CDR3 bases that were read are TGCGCCAGCAGCTGGGGACTTAACTACGAG.

This clone has at least ten counts. Read sequence stops 3 residues before the CDR3 end, and the germline J gene provides the missing end. The gene calls are TRBV12-3 or TRBV12-4 and TRBJ2-2; 14 bases match TRBD2. The CDR3 consists of 18 residues. The J segment lost 6 bases and the V segment lost 6 bases, leaving 12 bases of the junction unmatched. CDR3 in amino acids: CASRFRLAGGPRAGELFF. Incomplete CDR3 DNA: TGTGCCAGCAGATTCAGACTAGCGGGAGGGCCCAGAGCCGGGGAG.

At least ten counts were recorded for this clone. With the read ending 3 residues before the CDR3 end, the germline J gene is used to fill in that end. The rearrangement uses TRBV20-1 and TRBJ2-1; 7 bases map to TRBD2. The length of the CDR3 is 15 residues. Germline V gene sequence: CDR1 DFQATT, CDR2 SNEGSKA (reference sequence). With 5 bases clipped from V and 2 bases from J, the junction kept 9 bases outside the gene matches. The sequenced CDR3 bases are TGCAGTGCTGGTCCGTTCCTAGCGGCCTACAATGAG. Translating it yields CSAGPFLAAYNE. The CDR3, in full, reads CSAGPFLAAYNEQFF.

This clone showed up many times. The CDR3 bases that were read are TGTGCCAGCAGTGAATCAGGGTACACTGAA. Its translation is CASSESGYTE. The complete CDR3 protein is CASSESGYTEAFF. The chain uses TRBV6-1 and TRBJ1-1; D perhaps matches TRBD1 (5 bases). Read data end 3 residues before the CDR3 end; the end is taken from the germline J gene. The CDR3 length is 13 residues. The V gene's germline CDR1 is MNHNS and CDR2 SASEGT. Deletions cut 2 bases from V and 3 bases from J, with 7 bases between.

The sample holds many counts of this clone. The read is 3 residues too short to cover the CDR3 end, so that end is filled in from the germline J gene. This chain connects TRBV7-8 to TRBJ1-5, with 8 bases fitting TRBD1. The CDR3 consists of 14 residues. The germline gives CDR1 SGHVS, CDR2 FQNEAQ. V lost 5 bases to trimming and J lost 5 bases; unmatched junction nucleotides: 5. CDR3 region: CASSPDRAYQPQHF. Partial CDR3 DNA: TGTGCCAGCAGCCCGGACAGGGCCTATCAGCCC.